Listed below are T cell receptor beta chains from one sample, sequenced in a study of PD-1 blockade in classical Hodgkin lymphoma. Sequenced by immunoSEQ multiplex PCR; TCRdb stores in-frame clones only, minus some. The data show roughly 24,000 clones, roughly 80% seen once. This sample comprised peripheral blood mononuclear cells (PBMCs), obtained before the second cycle of nivolumab. Receptors originate from a human donor with classical Hodgkin lymphoma. Both conserved end residues are part of each CDR3. D genes are given only for firm matches. The size of a clone is reported for some rows only, either as once, few or many, or as a class for expanded clones.

TRBJ2-2 | - | TRBV27 | - | CASSFSGAGTGELFF | TGTGCCAGCAGTTTTTCAGGGGCGGGGACCGGGGAGCTGTTTTTT
TRBJ2-5 | - | TRBV11-2 | TRBD2 | CASSYKRGGRQETQYF | TGTGCCAGCAGTTACAAGCGGGGGGGCCGCCAAGAGACCCAGTACTTC
TRBJ1-1 | few | TRBV10-3 | TRBD1 | CAISADRGRINTEAFF | TGTGCCATCAGTGCCGACAGGGGGCGCATAAACACTGAAGCTTTCTTT
TRBJ2-1 | - | TRBV10-2 | - | CASSDRPNQGDEQFF | TGCGCCAGCAGTGACAGGCCTAATCAAGGGGATGAGCAGTTCTTC
TRBJ1-6 | once | TRBV9 | - | CASSPRWQGNSPLHF | TGTGCCAGCAGCCCTAGGTGGCAGGGGAATTCACCCCTCCACTTT
TRBJ1-2 | - | TRBV5-8 | - | CASSLVEVSYTF | TGTGCCAGCAGCTTGGTAGAAGTGAGCTACACCTTC
TRBJ2-6 | - | TRBV2 | - | CASLSGANVLTF | TGTGCCAGCCTATCTGGGGCCAACGTCCTGACTTTC
TRBJ1-3 | - | TRBV11-2 | - | CASSKWDISGNTIYF | TGTGCCAGCAGCAAGTGGGACATCTCTGGAAACACCATATATTTT
TRBJ2-1 | - | TRBV27 | TRBD2 | CASSGLAGGHNEQFF | TGTGCCAGCAGCGGACTAGCGGGGGGGCATAATGAGCAGTTCTTC
TRBJ2-1 | - | TRBV6-1 | - | CASRDSSIYNEQFF | TGTGCCAGCAGAGACTCCTCCATTTACAATGAGCAGTTCTTC
TRBJ2-5 | - | TRBV7-2 | - | CASSSAIGVTGPETQYF | TGTGCCAGCAGCTCCGCTATCGGGGTCACCGGGCCGGAGACCCAGTACTTC
TRBJ2-5 | - | TRBV5-4 | TRBD1 | CASSLTGVGETQYF | TGTGCCAGCAGCTTAACAGGGGTTGGGGAGACCCAGTACTTC
TRBJ2-3 | - | TRBV7-7 | - | CASSATVGATQYF | TGTGCTAGCAGCGCCACTGTTGGGGCGACGCAGTATTTT
TRBJ2-1 | few | TRBV7-7 | - | CASSLAPGNEQFF | TGTGCTAGCAGCTTAGCGCCTGGAAATGAGCAGTTCTTC
TRBJ2-7 | - | TRBV6-1 | - | CASSEAQDLNSYEQYF | TGTGCCAGCAGTGAAGCGCAAGACCTAAACTCCTACGAGCAGTACTTC
TRBJ2-1 | - | TRBV2 | - | CASRGQAYNEQFF | TGTGCCAGCAGAGGTCAGGCCTACAATGAGCAGTTCTTC
TRBJ2-5 | - | TRBV6-4 | TRBD1 | CASSATGGGGETQYF | TGTGCCAGCAGTGCCACAGGGGGCGGGGGAGAGACCCAGTACTTC
TRBJ1-1 | - | TRBV19 | - | CASSIVGAEAFF | TGTGCCAGTAGTATAGTAGGAGCTGAAGCTTTCTTT